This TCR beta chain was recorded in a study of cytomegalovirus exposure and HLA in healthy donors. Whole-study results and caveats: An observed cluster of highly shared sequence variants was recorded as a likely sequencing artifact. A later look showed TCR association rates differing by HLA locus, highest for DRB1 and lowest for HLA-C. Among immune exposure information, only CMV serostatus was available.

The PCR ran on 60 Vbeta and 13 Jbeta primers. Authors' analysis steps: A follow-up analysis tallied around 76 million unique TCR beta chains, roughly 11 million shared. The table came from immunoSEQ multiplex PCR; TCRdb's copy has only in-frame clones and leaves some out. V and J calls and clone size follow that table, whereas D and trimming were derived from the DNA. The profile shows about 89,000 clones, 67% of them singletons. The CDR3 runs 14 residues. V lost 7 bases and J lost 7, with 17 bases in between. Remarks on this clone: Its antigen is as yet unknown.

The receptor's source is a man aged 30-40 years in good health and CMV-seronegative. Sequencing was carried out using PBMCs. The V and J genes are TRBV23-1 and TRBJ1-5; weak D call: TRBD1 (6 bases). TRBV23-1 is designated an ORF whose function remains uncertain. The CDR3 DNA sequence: TGCGCCAGCACCCGACAGGAACGGGGACAGCCCCAGCATTTT. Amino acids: CASTRQERGQPQHF.